This is a list of T cell receptor beta chains from one sample in a study of blood T cells in healthy people across ages. TCRdb independently ran MiXCR on the 5' RACE reads; one entry per CDR3 protein. The repertoire includes about 1.7 million distinct CDR3 sequences, 28% of them detected once, and about 7.7% sits in the top ten. The source material was blood. The origin of the receptors is a woman aged 30 to 39 in good health. CDR3s include the opening cysteine and the closing phenylalanine or tryptophan. A D gene is named only where the DNA matches it firmly. Part of the rows lack a size; the others show once, few, many or a class for expanded clones.

len	abundance	d_gene	v_gene	j_gene	CDR3aa	CDR3nt
13	NA	TRBD1	TRBV12-3/TRBV12-4	TRBJ2-7	CASSPDRASEQYF	TGTGCCAGCAGCCCGGACAGGGCCAGCGAGCAGTACTTC
17	few	NA	TRBV7-8	TRBJ1-1	CASSLGTGTLVHTEAFF	TGTGCCAGCAGCTTAGGCACAGGGACCTTGGTACACACTGAAGCTTTCTTT
15	few	TRBD2	TRBV5-6	TRBJ2-1	CASSLVSGGRNEQFF	TGTGCCAGCAGCTTGGTAAGCGGGGGGCGTAATGAGCAGTTCTTC
13	NA	NA	TRBV6-2/TRBV6-3	TRBJ2-7	CASSYSGKYEQYF	TGTGCCAGCAGTTACTCGGGGAAATACGAGCAGTACTTC
15	many	TRBD2	TRBV6-5	TRBJ2-5	CASSWTSGSRETQYF	TGTGCCAGCAGTTGGACTAGCGGGAGTCGAGAGACCCAGTACTTC
13	few	NA	TRBV20-1	TRBJ1-2	CSAEGRDFYGYTF	TGCAGTGCTGAAGGACGGGACTTCTATGGCTACACCTTC
13	few	TRBD1	TRBV29-1	TRBJ2-3	CSVTVGGRDTQYF	TGCAGCGTTACGGTAGGGGGCCGGGATACGCAGTATTTT
14	many	NA	TRBV9	TRBJ2-7	CASSVLAEPYEQYF	TGTGCCAGCAGCGTATTAGCGGAGCCCTACGAGCAGTACTTC
15	few	TRBD2	TRBV10-2	TRBJ2-2	CASTGLGSDTGELFF	TGCGCCAGCACCGGACTAGGCTCGGACACCGGGGAGCTGTTTTTT
14	few	NA	TRBV5-4	TRBJ1-1	CASSISGVATEAFF	TGTGCCAGCAGCATCTCAGGGGTCGCCACTGAAGCTTTCTTT
16	few	TRBD2	TRBV5-1	TRBJ2-1	CASIPPGLAGPNEQFF	TGCGCCAGCATCCCTCCGGGACTAGCGGGACCCAATGAGCAGTTCTTC
14	few	NA	TRBV2	TRBJ2-7	CASRNLGGGYEQYF	TGTGCCAGCAGGAATCTAGGGGGAGGATACGAGCAGTACTTC
15	few	NA	TRBV7-6	TRBJ2-5	CASSFALGDQETQYF	TGTGCCAGCAGCTTCGCCCTGGGGGACCAAGAGACCCAGTACTTC
15	few	TRBD1	TRBV7-2	TRBJ1-2	CASSSPRTGFFGYTF	TGTGCCAGCAGCTCCCCCCGGACAGGGTTTTTTGGCTACACCTTC
14	many	NA	TRBV5-1	TRBJ2-7	CASSSSSGYGEQYF	TGCGCCAGCAGCAGCTCTTCAGGGTATGGGGAGCAGTACTTC
15	NA	NA	TRBV7-9	TRBJ1-2	CASSLQGARALGYTF	TGTGCCAGCAGCTTACAGGGCGCCCGGGCTTTGGGCTACACCTTC
16	once	NA	TRBV6-5	TRBJ1-3	CASSYRGSVSGNTIYF	TGTGCCAGCAGTTACAGGGGGTCGGTCTCTGGAAACACCATATATTTT
15	NA	NA	TRBV2	TRBJ2-5	CASSPLLGGEETQYF	TGTGCCAGCAGTCCGTTGCTAGGTGGGGAGGAGACCCAGTACTTC
16	NA	TRBD2	TRBV28	TRBJ2-4	CASRRRAGGPENIQYF	TGTGCCAGCAGGCGACGTGCGGGGGGGCCAGAAAACATTCAGTACTTC
15	many	TRBD1	TRBV5-6	TRBJ2-5	CASSLDAGGSETQYF	TGTGCCAGCAGCTTGGATGCAGGGGGCTCGGAGACCCAGTACTTC